Each of the 7 T cell receptor beta chains below was sequenced from the same sample in a study of CD8 T cells in ankylosing spondylitis. TCRdb re-called the 5' RACE reads with MiXCR, one entry per CDR3 protein. This table holds roughly 150,000 distinct CDR3 sequences, around a third found once. Sequencing input: synovial fluid, either unsorted or a sorted T cell fraction (not recorded which). The receptors here all came from a male donor with ankylosing spondylitis.

The gene calls are TRBV18 and TRBJ1-5, with D unresolved. The CDR3 spans 16 residues. From germline, CDR1 is KGHSH and CDR2 LQKENI. Trimming cost V 6 bases and J 4 bases, with 19 bases left between them. DNA for the CDR3: TGTGCCAGCTCCCCGGGGAGCGGGGTTTCTAATCAGCCCCAGCATTTT. Translation gives CASSPGSGVSNQPQHF.

The sample holds a few counts of this clonotype. This sequence joins TRBV20-1 and TRBJ2-2; 16 positions match TRBD2. In germline, CDR1 is DFQATT, CDR2 SNEGSKA (reference sequence). The CDR3 runs to 18 residues. With 6 bases clipped from V and 2 bases from J, the junction kept 9 bases outside the gene matches. CDR3 DNA: TGCAGTGCAATCGGCGGGACTAGCGGGAGGGCAAACACCGGGGAGCTGTTTTTT. Translated, it gives CSAIGGTSGRANTGELFF.

As to this clonotype: A much larger clone lies one base from this, so it may be a read error. The rearrangement uses TRBV6-2 or TRBV6-3 and TRBJ2-2; no clear D. From germline, CDR1 is MNHEY and CDR2 SVGEGT. V was clipped by 4 bases and J by 7 bases, with 4 bases between them. The CDR3 is made up of 11 amino acids. This CDR3 reads CASSFFGELFF. CDR3 sequence (DNA): TGTGCCAGCAGTTTCTTCGGGGAGCTGTTTTTT.

This clonotype has only one observation. V is TRBV12-3 or TRBV12-4 and J is TRBJ2-7; D is unresolved. This CDR3 has 14 amino acids. V was pared by 3 bases and J by 2 bases, with 11 bases between. The chain's CDR3 is CASSFSAGPYEQYF. For the CDR3, the DNA is TGTGCCAGCAGTTTCTCGGCCGGTCCCTACGAGCAGTACTTC.

The V and J genes are TRBV20-1 and TRBJ2-5; D might be TRBD2 (6 bases). The CDR3 is 12 amino acids. Trimming cost V 5 bases and J 2 bases, with 9 bases left between them. From germline, CDR1 is DFQATT and CDR2 SNEGSKA (reference sequence). In DNA, the CDR3 is TGCAGTGCTCTAAGCGGGCAAGAGACCCAGTACTTC. This codes for CSALSGQETQYF.

The chain carries TRBV7-2 and TRBJ2-1; 7 bases are shared with TRBD2. Trimming removed 7 bases from V and 10 bases from J; junction bases left unmatched: 7. This CDR3 is built from 12 residues. Germline V gene lookup returns CDR1 SGHTA and CDR2 FQGNSA. CDR3: CASTFRGGEQFF. The CDR3 DNA reads as TGTGCCAGCACCTTTCGGGGAGGGGAGCAGTTCTTC.

The J gene is TRBJ1-1, the V gene TRBV12-3 or TRBV12-4; no definite D call. Trimming removed 5 bases from V and 1 base from J, with 11 bases in between. The CDR3 has 14 amino acids. The chain's CDR3 is CASSPNPGNTEAFF. The CDR3 bases are TGTGCCAGCAGTCCAAATCCGGGGAACACTGAAGCTTTCTTT.